This T cell receptor (beta chain) was found in a study of blood T cell repertoires in COVID-19 (dated by TCRdb to 2020 to 2021). Concerning the study at large: Samples from collaborators originated in the United States, Italy and Spain and spanned both the acute and convalescent phases of COVID-19. The repertoires were released in a freely available public database meant as a resource for research on the immune response to SARS-CoV-2. The samples were drawn from the first 160 participants of the ongoing ImmuneRACE study and from 1,254 subjects provided by 6 global collaborators. The material from the prospective study consisted of cDNA or gDNA derived from T cells, B-cell-depleted T cells, or PBMCs. Where available, HLA class I and class II types were taken from metadata supplied by the sample provider and were not determined by assay-based typing. A de-identified subject ID, COVID-19 status, age in years and sex were almost always included in the sample metadata. The dataset comprised deeply sampled blood TCRbeta repertoires from subjects exposed to, actively infected with, or recovered from COVID-19.

From the cysteine through the phenylalanine, the CDR3 covers 14 amino acids. Only the CDR3 portion is preserved as DNA: 42 bases, with reading frame beginning at the first base. Trimming leaves V shorter by 6 bases and J shorter by 4 bases, with the junction holding 7 bases beyond the gene matches. For CDR1 and CDR2, the germline V gene lists SGHAT and FQNNGV. Collaborating institutions collected whole blood in K2EDTA tubes following their own protocols. For TCRbeta analysis, collaborators shipped samples in one of three forms: frozen whole blood, isolated PBMCs, or DNA extracted from either of those sample types. The immunoSEQ Assay, a bias-controlled multiplex PCR, was used to amplify TCRbeta CDR3 regions from genomic DNA. In the authors' own workflow: The number of nucleated cells in each sample was estimated from the amplification of reference gene primers within the assay. To quantify the absolute abundance of each unique TCRbeta CDR3 rearrangement, sequence reads were collapsed and filtered. For each sample, productive Simpson clonality was calculated by taking the square root of Simpson's diversity index across productive rearrangements. TCRdb carries this immuneACCESS record with in-frame sequences only. Its versions omit some clonotypes, under half of them owing to an unresolved V gene in the studies checked, with the rest unexplained. That table is the source of V, J and clone size, and D and trimming were worked out from the DNA. The sample contains fewer than 350,000 clones, about 85% of them found a single time. In total, the top ten clones hold around 3.7% of the sample.

Overall study outcomes, separate from this receptor: The amount of clinical and demographic metadata varied by source and participant and was provided uncurated.

Comments on this clone: Its antigen is still unknown. No base-level quality is on record; no much larger clone is a single base apart.

Recombination linked TRBV11-2 to TRBJ2-7; TRBD2 lines up with 9 middle nucleotides. The sequenced sample consisted of peripheral blood. The source is a woman between 50 and 59 years old with active or convalescent COVID-19. The CDR3 has the sequence CASRRPREGYEQYF. At the DNA level, the sequence is TGTGCCAGCAGGAGGCCGCGGGAGGGGTACGAGCAGTACTTC.